One sample yielded the 28 T cell receptor beta chains listed below, sequenced in a study of shared clonotypes between healthy human individuals. Assay: immunoSEQ multiplex PCR; the TCRdb copy retains only in-frame clones and omits some. The sample contains 2 million to 3 million clones, more than 85% of which appear only once. The sample consisted of naive CD4+ T cells from PBMCs. Specified subset: CD45RA+ positively selected. These receptors all stem from a man between 18 and 35 years old in good health. Some clones in this sample may be carry-over from other donors' samples.

The gene calls are TRBV9 and TRBJ2-1; TRBD1 is a possible D gene (6 bases). V gave up 0 bases and J gave up 9 bases, with 19 bases separating them. CDR3 length equals 16 residues. Germline V gene data show CDR1 as SGDLS and CDR2 as YYNGEE. DNA for the CDR3: TGTGCCAGCAGCGTAGCCCCCCAGCAGGGGACCAGTGAGCAGTTCTTC. It codes for CASSVAPQQGTSEQFF.

The CDR3 sequence: CASNLLPPANYGYTF. The CDR3 nucleotides are TGTGCCAGCAACCTATTACCCCCAGCTAACTATGGCTACACCTTC. The V call is TRBV6-1, the J call TRBJ1-2; D ambiguous. Germline loops: CDR1 MNHNS, CDR2 SASEGT. The germline V and J ends were trimmed by 7 bases and 0 bases, with 15 bases remaining between them. This CDR3 has 15 amino acids.

The chain joins TRBV28 to TRBJ2-6; D is possibly TRBD1 or TRBD2 (5 bases each). The CDR3 contains 15 residues. CDR1 is MDHEN and CDR2 is SYDVKM in the germline V gene. V lost 7 bases and J 2 bases, leaving 12 bases between the germline ends. CDR3: CASTSRGAGANVLTF. As DNA, the CDR3 is TGTGCCAGCACCAGCCGGGGCGCTGGGGCCAACGTCCTGACTTTC.

The chain links TRBV28 to TRBJ1-3, with TRBD1 as a possible D gene (6 bases). This CDR3 has 16 residues. V was clipped by 6 bases and J by 4 bases, with 19 bases between them. The germline V gene has CDR1 MDHEN and CDR2 SYDVKM. This CDR3 reads CASSRSIAGEGNTIYF. In DNA form, the CDR3 reads TGTGCCAGCAGCCGATCGATTGCAGGGGAAGGAAACACCATATATTTT.

The gene calls are TRBV7-6 and TRBJ1-2; D remains unclear. The V end was cut by 5 bases, the J end by 8 bases, with 18 bases between. The CDR3 has 14 amino acids. Germline V gene sequence: CDR1 SGHVS, CDR2 FNYEAQ. The CDR3, as DNA: TGTGCCAGCAGCCCCGGAAGACGGGTGAGCGGCTACACCTTC. This gives the protein CASSPGRRVSGYTF.

The V and J genes are TRBV4-1 and TRBJ2-7; no clear D gene. V gave up 0 bases and J gave up 6 bases, with 6 bases separating them. This CDR3 has 12 amino acids. Germline values: CDR1 MGHRA, CDR2 YSYEKL. In DNA form, the CDR3 reads TGCGCCAGCAGCCAAGAAAGAAGCGAGCAGTACTTC. Amino acid sequence: CASSQERSEQYF.

In its sample, this clone was seen once. The chain carries TRBV7-6 and TRBJ1-3; D perhaps matches TRBD1 (5 bases). CDR3 size: 16 residues. Germline CDR1 reads SGHVS; CDR2 reads FNYEAQ. V was clipped by 3 bases and J by 2 bases, with 14 bases between them. Here the CDR3 DNA reads TGTGCCAGCAGCTTTCAAAAACAGGTGCCTGGAAACACCATATATTTT. Translated, it gives CASSFQKQVPGNTIYF.

The chain recombines TRBV19 with TRBJ2-3; no definite D call. CDR3 length: 12 amino acids. Trimming took off 4 bases at V and 3 bases at J, with 5 bases between the two ends. CDR1 is LNHDA and CDR2 is SQIVND in the germline V gene (reference sequence). CDR3 sequence reads: CASSTRTDTQYF. CDR3 sequence (DNA): TGTGCCAGTAGTACTAGGACAGATACGCAGTATTTT. Together with reference TRBV19 and TRBJ2-3, the CDR3 gives the full variable domain: DGGITQSPKYLFRKEGQNVTLSCEQNLNHDAMYWYRQDPGQGLRLIYYSQIVNDFQKGDIAEGYSVSREKKESFPLTVTSAQKNPTAFYLCASSTRTDTQYFGPGTRLTVL.

A remark on this clone: Other DNA sequences within the sample encode an identical CDR3. The chain combines TRBV5-1 with TRBJ2-7; 10 nucleotides match TRBD2. Germline lookup yields CDR1 SGHRS and CDR2 YFSETQ. V lost 4 bases, J lost 3 bases, and 7 bases stayed unmatched. The CDR3 sequence is 15 residues long. The DNA for the CDR3 is TGCGCCAGCAGCCTAGGGACTAGCGACAGCTACGAGCAGTACTTC. Translating gives CASSLGTSDSYEQYF.

J is TRBJ2-7 and V is TRBV18; 7 positions match TRBD1. Trimming cost V 3 bases and J 7 bases; bases outside gene matches: 9. The CDR3 is 14 amino acids. The germline V gene has CDR1 KGHSH and CDR2 LQKENI. The chain's CDR3 is CASSPGQSYVEQYF. The DNA for the CDR3 is TGTGCCAGCTCACCGGGACAGAGCTACGTTGAGCAGTACTTC.

The rearrangement uses TRBV6-1 and TRBJ2-3; perhaps TRBD1 as D (6 bases). The CDR3 runs to 17 residues. Germline values: CDR1 MNHNS, CDR2 SASEGT. The V and J ends lost 3 bases and 2 bases respectively, with 18 bases between them. CDR3 sequence: CASSDPGTGSFTDTQYF. CDR3 bases: TGTGCCAGCAGTGACCCGGGAACAGGGTCCTTCACAGATACGCAGTATTTT.

J is TRBJ2-7 and V is TRBV7-2, with D maybe TRBD2 (5 bases). The V end lost 5 bases, the J end lost 0 bases, and 17 bases lay between the germline ends. The CDR3 has 16 amino acids. The germline gives CDR1 SGHTA, CDR2 FQGNSA. The CDR3 nucleotides read TGTGCCAGCAGCCCCGCGGCAGGACTTACCTCCTACGAGCAGTACTTC. The encoded protein is CASSPAAGLTSYEQYF.

This rearrangement joins TRBV10-1 to TRBJ2-7; unclear D gene. The CDR3 has 15 residues. V shed 3 bases and J shed 6 bases, with 18 bases lying between them. CDR1 and CDR2 (germline): WNHNN, SYGVQD (reference sequence). CDR3 loop: CASSDSGRAPPEQYF. CDR3 DNA sequence: TGCGCCAGCAGTGATTCTGGACGGGCACCACCCGAGCAGTACTTC.

The chain carries TRBV4-2 and TRBJ2-7; 7 bases are shared with TRBD2. Germline loops: CDR1 LGHNA, CDR2 YNFKEQ. The J segment lost 3 bases and the V segment lost 8 bases, leaving 10 bases of the junction unmatched. The CDR3 sequence is 14 residues long. CDR3 loop: CASSLREGDYEQYF. The CDR3 DNA reads as TGTGCCAGCTCCCTGAGGGAGGGCGACTACGAGCAGTACTTC.

This clone was found once. The V gene is TRBV10-3, the J gene TRBJ2-3; 9 nucleotides match TRBD2. Germline-derived CDR1 and CDR2 are ENHRY and SYGVKD. This CDR3 is 18 amino acids long. Germline trimming cut 0 bases from V and 1 base from J; bases unmatched to any gene: 8. The CDR3 sequence is CAISESLVAGDGTDTQYF. The CDR3 nucleotides read TGTGCCATCAGTGAGTCATTGGTAGCGGGAGATGGCACAGATACGCAGTATTTT.

With regard to this clone: Other DNA sequences within the sample encode an identical CDR3. This rearrangement joins TRBV9 to TRBJ1-1; D remains ambiguous. Looked up from germline, CDR1 is SGDLS and CDR2 is YYNGEE. Trimming took off 0 bases at V and 2 bases at J, with 5 bases between the two ends. This CDR3 region has 13 residues. CDR3 residues: CASSVGRNTEAFF. In DNA form, the CDR3 reads TGTGCCAGCAGCGTAGGTCGAAACACTGAAGCTTTCTTT.

This clone appeared once. The chain carries TRBV28 and TRBJ2-1; 11 bases align to TRBD1. Germline CDR1 MDHEN, CDR2 SYDVKM. The CDR3 covers 15 residues. The trim removed 8 bases at V and 8 bases at J, leaving 11 bases unmatched. CDR3 sequence (DNA): TGTGCCAGCGGGAGGACAGGGGGCTTTTATGATGAGCAGTTCTTC. This encodes CASGRTGGFYDEQFF.

The chain couples TRBV6-5 to TRBJ1-4; a possible D gene is TRBD1 (6 bases). Trimming shortened V by 5 bases and J by 5 bases, and 15 bases separated the two germline ends. Germline lookup yields CDR1 MNHEY and CDR2 SVGAGI. The CDR3 runs 15 residues. The CDR3 DNA is TGTGCCAGCAGTCTGGGCGGGACACTGAATGAAAAACTGTTTTTT. This codes for CASSLGGTLNEKLFF.

J is TRBJ1-1 and V is TRBV18, with D hard to call. Germline lookup yields CDR1 KGHSH and CDR2 LQKENI. This CDR3 region has 12 residues. Trimming took 4 bases from V and 5 from J, leaving 8 bases between them. This CDR3 is CASSRAETEAFF. The DNA of the CDR3 is TGTGCCAGCTCACGGGCGGAGACTGAAGCTTTCTTT.

This sequence joins TRBV30 and TRBJ2-4; D is unresolved. CDR1 is GTSNPN, CDR2 SVGIG, per germline (reference sequence). Trimming removed 4 bases from V and 7 bases from J, with 8 bases in between. The CDR3 contains 11 residues. CDR3 in amino acids: CAWTTGNIQYF. For the CDR3, the DNA is TGTGCCTGGACCACGGGCAACATTCAGTACTTC.

The CDR3 DNA sequence: TGCGCCAGCAGCTTTGGGCGGGATCAGCCCCAGCATTTT. This codes for CASSFGRDQPQHF. The chain links TRBV5-1 to TRBJ1-5, with D unclear. V shed 2 bases and J shed 5 bases, with 8 bases lying between them. The CDR3 totals 13 residues. Germline lookup yields CDR1 SGHRS and CDR2 YFSETQ.

This chain uses TRBV28 with TRBJ2-3, with unresolved D. This CDR3 is 13 amino acids long. V was clipped by 4 bases and J by 2 bases, with 7 bases between them. Looked up from germline, CDR1 is MDHEN and CDR2 is SYDVKM. The CDR3 DNA follows: TGTGCCAGCAGTTCCCAGCTCACAGATACGCAGTATTTT. Translating it yields CASSSQLTDTQYF.

V and J are TRBV6-5 and TRBJ1-1; no reliable D call. Trimming removed 6 bases at V and 7 bases at J, with 18 bases between. This CDR3 comprises 14 residues. Germline assignment: CDR1 MNHEY and CDR2 SVGAGI. CDR3 nucleotide sequence: TGTGCCAGCAGCCCCCCCCGAGGACGCGGTGAAGCTTTCTTT. This translates into CASSPPRGRGEAFF.

The chain joins TRBV5-5 to TRBJ2-1; 7 nucleotides align to TRBD2. The CDR3 covers 15 residues. Germline V CDR1 and CDR2: SGHKS, YYEKEE (reference sequence). V was pared by 0 bases and J by 4 bases, with 4 bases of the junction left unmatched. The DNA for the CDR3 is TGTGCCAGCAGCTTGGGTGGTAGCGGGTACAATGAGCAGTTCTTC. Translated, it gives CASSLGGSGYNEQFF.

V gene TRBV28 combines with J gene TRBJ1-4; D remains unclear. This CDR3 comprises 15 residues. Germline CDR1 is MDHEN and CDR2 is SYDVKM. V was clipped by 3 bases and J by 4 bases, with 12 bases between them. CDR3 coding DNA: TGTGCCAGCAGTTTCGGGCAGACGGATAATGAAAAACTGTTTTTT. Its protein product is CASSFGQTDNEKLFF.

J is TRBJ2-6 and V is TRBV7-3, with 7 bases lining up with TRBD1. This CDR3 is built from 15 residues. The V gene end was trimmed by 5 bases and the J gene end by 4 bases; junction bases not matched to a gene: 5. Germline V gene data show CDR1 as SGHTA and CDR2 as FQGTGA. DNA for the CDR3: TGTGCCAGCAGCCCTCCGACAGGGGGGGCCAACGTCCTGACTTTC. This codes for CASSPPTGGANVLTF.

The V and J genes are TRBV28 and TRBJ1-6; D perhaps matches TRBD1 (5 bases). CDR3 length: 13 amino acids. Germline CDR1 MDHEN, CDR2 SYDVKM. As DNA, the CDR3 is TGTGCGGCTCTCGGGACCCATAATTCACCCCTCCACTTT. Residues: CAALGTHNSPLHF.

The chain links TRBV6-5 to TRBJ1-3; TRBD1 might be the D (6 bases). The V end lost 8 bases, the J end lost 4 bases, and 9 bases lay between the germline ends. This CDR3 contains 12 residues. Germline V lookup: CDR1 MNHEY, CDR2 SVGAGI. The CDR3 DNA is TGTGCCAGCGGGACACCCGGAAACACCATATATTTT. As protein: CASGTPGNTIYF.